These 3 T cell receptor beta chains share one sample of origin, sequenced in a study of T-cell memory formation after mild COVID-19. TCRdb ran MiXCR on the 5' RACE reads and lists one entry per CDR3 protein. The sample shows about 400,000 distinct CDR3 sequences, around 17% of them seen only once. The sample taken for sequencing was PBMCs or a T cell subset sorted from them (not recorded which). The receptors shown here come from a man aged 18 to 29 who had mild COVID-19 (a few samples of this study predate the infection). Cell type and time point are not known.

This clonotype was seen only a few times. The chain has TRBV29-1 and TRBJ2-5; D may be TRBD2 (6 bases). The CDR3 loop spans 12 amino acids. The V end lost 5 bases, the J end lost 3 bases, and 10 bases lay between the germline ends. CDR1 and CDR2 (germline): SQVTM, ANQGSEA. CDR3: CSVRGAKETQYF. The CDR3 coding sequence is TGCAGCGTTCGCGGGGCAAAAGAGACCCAGTACTTC.

The V call is TRBV6-5, the J call TRBJ2-5; the match to TRBD1 covers 9 bases. The V gene end was trimmed by 3 bases and the J gene end by 4 bases; junction bases not matched to a gene: 12. The CDR3 contains 17 residues. The germline CDR1 and CDR2 sequences are MNHEY and SVGAGI. The CDR3 here is CASSYFDDRGAGETQYF. The CDR3 DNA reads TGTGCCAGCAGTTATTTCGATGACAGGGGGGCGGGAGAGACCCAGTACTTC.

The V gene is TRBV10-3, the J gene TRBJ2-1; D perhaps matches TRBD1 (6 bases). Germline V CDR1 and CDR2: ENHRY, SYGVKD. The V end was cut by 0 bases, the J end by 8 bases, with 8 bases between. This CDR3 spans 13 amino acids. This chain's CDR3 is CAISESPGDEQFF. In DNA form, the CDR3 reads TGTGCCATCAGTGAGTCCCCAGGGGATGAGCAGTTCTTC.